This is a list of T cell receptor beta chains from one sample in a study of T cell repertoires in cytomegalovirus infection. MiXCR, run by TCRdb on the reads, gives a single entry per CDR3 protein. This sample has approximately 320,000 distinct CDR3 sequences, with over 7.5% found just once. Sequenced sample: PBMCs. The receptor source for this set is a human donor in good health (CMV status not recorded). Some clones in this sample may be carry-over from other donors' samples. Each CDR3 is given with its conserved first and last residue. The D gene is left open where the match is weak. A row's size may be missing; if present it is once, few, many or a size class.

abundance | d_gene | j_gene | v_gene | CDR3nt | CDR3aa
few | NA | TRBJ2-1 | TRBV7-9 | TGTGCCAGCAGCCCCAATAGGGGGGGGCGGTCGGGCAATGAGCAGTTCTTC | CASSPNRGGRSGNEQFF
NA | NA | TRBJ2-1 | TRBV7-2 | TGTGCCAGCATCCCCCAGGGCTCCTTCTACAATGAGCAGTTCTTC | CASIPQGSFYNEQFF
few | NA | TRBJ1-4 | TRBV4-2 | TGTGCCAGCAGCCAAGCTAGACAGGCCACTAATGAAAAACTGTTTTTT | CASSQARQATNEKLFF
NA | TRBD1 | TRBJ1-2 | TRBV30 | TGTGCCTGGAGTGCCCTCGGACAGGTCTATGGCTACACCTTC | CAWSALGQVYGYTF
many | TRBD1 | TRBJ2-7 | TRBV7-2 | TGTGCCAGCAGCTCGAAATCCCCCTCGGGACAGGGGAGCGTGGAGCAGTACTTC | CASSSKSPSGQGSVEQYF
few | TRBD1 | TRBJ1-3 | TRBV7-2 | TGTGCCAGCAGTCATGACAGGGGGAGCGGAAACACCATATATTTT | CASSHDRGSGNTIYF
many | TRBD1 | TRBJ1-4 | TRBV7-2 | TGTGCCAGCAGCCGGACAGGGGGCAATGAAAAACTGTTTTTT | CASSRTGGNEKLFF
many | NA | TRBJ2-1 | TRBV7-2 | TGTGCCCTAGGAGCAGCGACCGGTGAGCAGTTCTTC | CALGAATGEQFF
NA | NA | TRBJ2-5 | TRBV4-2 | TGTGCCAGCAGCCAAGTCGGTACGGGGAATTTAGGAGAGACCCAGTACTTC | CASSQVGTGNLGETQYF
NA | TRBD2 | TRBJ2-2 | TRBV4-2 | TGTGCCAGCAGCCAAGATCCGGGGGGGGCCGGGGAGCTGTTTTTT | CASSQDPGGAGELFF
NA | NA | TRBJ2-1 | TRBV7-9 | TGTGCCAGCAGCTTCATACAGGGCAATGAGCAGTTCTTC | CASSFIQGNEQFF
NA | NA | TRBJ2-1 | TRBV30 | TGTGCCTGGGGCCGAGAGCATCTCTACAATGAGCAGTTCTTC | CAWGREHLYNEQFF
many | NA | TRBJ2-3 | TRBV7-2 | TGTGCCAGCAGCCGCCCGGGTCCCATGGGCACAGATACGCAGTATTTT | CASSRPGPMGTDTQYF
many | NA | TRBJ1-5 | TRBV7-7 | TGTGCCAGCAGCTCCCATTGGGGTCAGCCCCAGCATTTT | CASSSHWGQPQHF
many | NA | TRBJ1-3 | TRBV20-1 | TGCAGTGCTACCGGACAGCCCCTAGATGACTCTGGAAACACCATATATTTT | CSATGQPLDDSGNTIYF
medium-sized | TRBD2 | TRBJ2-3 | TRBV7-2 | TGTGCCAGCAGCTTAGGTCCTAGCGGCCTTACCACAGATACGCAGTATTTT | CASSLGPSGLTTDTQYF
many | NA | TRBJ2-7 | TRBV7-3 | TGTGCCAGCAGCCCGCCGGCGGGATCGCGCTTC | CASSPPAGSRF
few | NA | TRBJ1-6 | TRBV2 | TGTGCCAGCCTCCTGGAGGCCTTCTCCTATAATTCACCCCTCCACTTT | CASLLEAFSYNSPLHF
few | NA | TRBJ1-5 | TRBV18 | TGTGCCAGCTCGCAGCAAAATAGCAATCAGCCCCAGCATTTT | CASSQQNSNQPQHF
few | NA | TRBJ2-1 | TRBV10-3 | TGTGCCATCAGTGAGTCAAAAGGCGGAACGCCCGCCTACAATGAGCAGTTCTTC | CAISESKGGTPAYNEQFF
few | NA | TRBJ1-2 | TRBV7-9 | TGTGCCAGCAGCTCCGCCGCGATCTATGGCTACACCTTC | CASSSAAIYGYTF
few | TRBD2 | TRBJ2-1 | TRBV12-3/TRBV12-4 | TGTGCCAGCAGGTCCACTAGCGGGAGTGACAATGAGCAGTTCTTC | CASRSTSGSDNEQFF
NA | TRBD1 | TRBJ2-3 | TRBV4-3 | TGCGCCAGCAGCCAAAAGGCCTCAGGGACAGGGGGTTACACAGATACGCAGTATTTT | CASSQKASGTGGYTDTQYF
NA | NA | TRBJ1-6 | TRBV14 | TGTGCCAGCAGCCAAGGGGCGGGTTCTAATTCACCCCTCCACTTT | CASSQGAGSNSPLHF
NA | NA | TRBJ1-4 | TRBV20-1 | TGCAGTGCCCTCGACAGTGCTTCAACTAATGAAAAACTGTTTTTT | CSALDSASTNEKLFF
few | NA | TRBJ2-2 | TRBV9 | TGTGCCAGCAGTGTCCCTGGGACGGCTTCAGCGGAGCTGTTTTTT | CASSVPGTASAELFF
NA | NA | TRBJ1-5 | TRBV25-1 | TGTGCCAGCATAAGGGGGCAGCCCCAGCATTTT | CASIRGQPQHF
NA | TRBD1 | TRBJ1-5 | TRBV4-3 | TGCGCCAGCAGCCAAGATAGGACAGGGGGCCGGAGACAGCCCCAGCATTTT | CASSQDRTGGRRQPQHF
few | NA | TRBJ1-6 | TRBV25-1 | TGTGCCAGCAGTGGAATTCTCGGCGGGCTTGGGAATTCACCCCTCCACTTT | CASSGILGGLGNSPLHF
many | NA | TRBJ1-5 | TRBV7-2 | TGTGCCAGCACCTTGGAGTTGACGATCGGCCCCCAGCATTTT | CASTLELTIGPQHF
NA | TRBD1 | TRBJ1-1 | TRBV6-2/TRBV6-3 | TGTGCCAGCAGTACACAGGGGTGGCACACTGAAGCTTTCTTT | CASSTQGWHTEAFF
few | NA | TRBJ1-1 | TRBV6-2/TRBV6-3 | TGTGCCAGCAGTTACAGCCCCAGGGACACTGAAGCTTTCTTT | CASSYSPRDTEAFF
NA | NA | TRBJ2-7 | TRBV20-1 | TGCAGTGCTAGAGATGTCCGGAGGGCTGCTATTTCCTACGAGCAGTACTTC | CSARDVRRAAISYEQYF
NA | NA | TRBJ1-6 | TRBV5-1 | TGCGCCAGCAGACTGCTACAACCGGGGCCGAATTCACCCCTCCACTTT | CASRLLQPGPNSPLHF
few | TRBD2 | TRBJ2-5 | TRBV11-2 | TGTGCCAGCAGCTTCGGGGGACTAGCGGGACAAGAGACCCAGTACTTC | CASSFGGLAGQETQYF
few | NA | TRBJ2-7 | TRBV5-6 | TGTGCCAGCAGCTTCAGGAGGGGGATCTTTTACGAGCAGTACTTC | CASSFRRGIFYEQYF
NA | TRBD1 | TRBJ1-1 | TRBV7-9 | TGTGCCAGCAGCGGGGAAGCAGGGGGCGTGAACACTGAAGCTTTCTTT | CASSGEAGGVNTEAFF
many | NA | TRBJ1-5 | TRBV19 | TGTGCCAGTAGTATAACGAGCAATCAGCCCCAGCATTTT | CASSITSNQPQHF
many | TRBD2 | TRBJ2-5 | TRBV11-2 | TGTGCCAGCAGCTTGGCGGGGGGCACGGAGACCCAGTACTTC | CASSLAGGTETQYF
many | NA | TRBJ1-3 | TRBV12-3/TRBV12-4 | TGTGCCAGCAGTCCCCGTGGGGGGAGCTCTGGAAACACCATATATTTT | CASSPRGGSSGNTIYF
NA | TRBD1 | TRBJ1-1 | TRBV14 | TGTGCCAGCAGCCGCGACAGGGGGCAACTCTTGAACACTGAAGCTTTCTTT | CASSRDRGQLLNTEAFF
many | NA | TRBJ1-6 | TRBV7-2 | TGTGCCAGCAGCTTAGAAAGCGGGGCTTATAATTCACCCCTCCACTTT | CASSLESGAYNSPLHF
few | NA | TRBJ2-2 | TRBV20-1 | TGCAGTGCTAGAGATGCCAGCGCCGGGGAGCTGTTTTTT | CSARDASAGELFF
many | TRBD2 | TRBJ2-7 | TRBV7-2 | TGTGCCAGCAGCTTAGTGCGACTAGCGGGGAGGGACTACGAGCAGTACTTC | CASSLVRLAGRDYEQYF